This TCR beta chain is drawn from a study of T cells after yellow fever vaccination (dated by TCRdb to between 2018 and 2021). Study-wide context: The SMART-Seq v4 Ultra Low Input RNA kit was used to prepare libraries from fractions with low cell numbers. To follow T-cell clones before and after both primary and booster YFV17D yellow fever vaccination, bulk TCR alpha and beta repertoires underwent longitudinal sequencing. Two healthy male donors, one aged 18 to 29 and one aged 30 to 40 years, were included in the cohort. Bulk PBMC replicates and cell subsets were isolated from blood drawn at multiple timepoints before and after both primary and secondary immunization. On the study overall, not on this receptor specifically: Most clones expanded after primary vaccination (around 96% of CD4 and roughly 91% of CD8) were re-detected after the booster, suggesting that broad memory maintenance occurred. A small share of clonotypes was detected in both CD4 and CD8 compartments, with the overlap likely arising from convergent recombination. Compared with the primary T-cell response, the secondary T-cell response was faster but weaker, reaching its peak on day 5 rather than on day 15. FACS-sorted repertoires could contain abundant contaminating clonotypes from the bulk population, so computational filtering was required. The study included only two donors, which limits how far the findings can be generalized.

Sequencer: Illumina NovaSeq 6000. Synthesis of TCR cDNA relied on 5'RACE template switching, a step that introduced a universal primer site along with unique molecular identifiers. cDNA synthesis was primed from both the TCR alpha and TCR beta constant segments. Two PCR steps were used to amplify libraries, with sample barcodes and sequencing adapters being added in the second step. Libraries were sequenced on Illumina HiSeq 2500 (2x100 bp) or NovaSeq (2x150 bp). In the original analysis: MIGEC was used to demultiplex reads and collapse the reads into UMI consensus sequences, and MiXCR was used for V(D)J alignment. Vaccine-responding clonotypes were defined with edgeR using replicate PBMC samples, requiring FDR below 0.01 and a log2 fold change above 5 up to day 15. Bulk clonotypes were assigned CD4 or CD8 identity according to which sequenced CD4 or CD8 repertoire held them at higher abundance. TCRdb handled the public reads itself, with Q25 trimming in fastp and clone calling in MiXCR, and kept productive beta chains. Each record represents a unique CDR3 protein, reported with the most common genes and DNA among its rows. TCRdb's processing, not the authors', yielded these V and J calls. Here the sample has about 300,000 distinct CDR3 sequences; around 9.3% occur a single time. The biggest ten clones account for about 3% of the sample.

With respect to this clonotype: Its cognate antigen has yet to be identified. No clone much larger than this one lies a single base away; base qualities are absent.

Including the terminal cysteine and phenylalanine, the CDR3 comprises 15 residues. The DNA shown is the 45-base CDR3, in frame from base 1. The germline V and J ends show losses of 3 bases and 5 bases respectively, and no gene match explains 3 bases of the junction. CDR1 and CDR2, per the germline V gene, are SGHTA and FQGTGA. The treatment or condition label corresponds to: live attenuated yellow fever vaccine strain. PBMCs were isolated from peripheral blood using a standard Ficoll-Paque protocol. Dynabeads CD4 and CD8 positive selection kits were used to isolate the CD4 and CD8 T-cell fractions. RNA was extracted with TriZol from bulk PBMCs, CD4 and CD8 fractions, and dextramer-positive and dextramer-negative fractions.

The TCR was taken from a man between 18 and 29 years old who received the YFV17D yellow fever vaccine. The sequence is built from TRBV7-3 and TRBJ2-2; TRBD2 lines up with 10 middle nucleotides. Sequenced here: CD4+ T cells sorted from PBMCs, sampled 5 days after the yellow fever booster vaccination. Here the CDR3 is given as CASSFLSGGTGELFF. The DNA sequence is TGTGCCAGCAGCTTCCTTAGCGGGGGGACCGGGGAGCTGTTTTTT.